This passage covers 21 T cell receptor beta chains from one sample sequenced in a study of human T cells and chemical hapten exposure. Time point: patch test 1, 2 weeks after DPC sensitization. As for treatment: therapeutic diphenylcyclopropenone sensitization with weekly scalp DPC. In TCRdb, the RACE reads were re-called with MiXCR into one record per CDR3 protein. The sample yields 84,000 or so distinct CDR3 sequences, about 11% seen once. Sequenced material: whole blood, taken in connection with sensitization to the hapten diphenylcyclopropenone (DPC). The receptors come from a man aged 35 to 55 with alopecia areata. Some clones in this sample may be carry-over from other donors' samples.

This clonotype was observed many times. This chain joins TRBV11-3 and TRBJ2-1, with 10 bases fitting TRBD2. The CDR3 length is 17 residues. The V gene end was trimmed by 1 base and the J gene end by 7 bases; junction bases not matched to a gene: 10. Looked up from germline, CDR1 is SGHNT and CDR2 is YENEEA. The CDR3 region is CASSLGPRPGLANEQFF. CDR3 coding DNA: TGTGCCAGCAGCTTAGGACCGCGACCGGGACTAGCGAATGAGCAGTTCTTC.

This chain joins TRBV7-2 and TRBJ2-3; 9 bases are a match to TRBD2. The V segment lost 5 bases and the J segment 3 bases; nucleotides outside the gene matches: 9. CDR1 is SGHTA, CDR2 FQGNSA, per germline. The CDR3 loop spans 16 amino acids. CDR3 DNA sequence: TGTGCCAGCAGCGGTGAGCGGGAGGACCTGACAGATACGCAGTATTTT. It codes for CASSGEREDLTDTQYF.

Only a few counts were recorded for this clonotype. Here the CDR3 DNA reads TGTGCCAGCAGCACCGTTGGAGCCACGCAGTATTTT. Protein: CASSTVGATQYF. The V gene is TRBV7-2, the J gene TRBJ2-3; D call uncertain. Germline CDR1 and CDR2: SGHTA and FQGNSA. Between the trimmed V and J ends, which lost 5 bases and 9 bases, there was a span of 12 bases. This CDR3 has 12 amino acids.

This clonotype is a singleton in its sample. Its ends do not fully match the called genes, so a read error is possible. The genes are TRBV7-8 and TRBJ2-7; TRBD2 might be the D (5 bases). The CDR3 consists of 14 residues. CDR1 and CDR2 (germline): SGHVS, FQNEAQ. The CDR3 spells CVSSPDSLSYEQYF. In nucleotides, the CDR3 is TGTGTCAGCAGCCCGGACTCTCTATCCTACGAGCAGTACTTC.

This chain uses TRBV12-3 or TRBV12-4 with TRBJ2-3; no clear D gene. The CDR3 covers 15 residues. Trimming removed 3 bases at V and 4 bases at J, with 14 bases between. The CDR3 loop reads CASSLEGEFPDTQYF. CDR3 nucleotide sequence: TGTGCCAGCAGTTTGGAAGGAGAGTTTCCAGATACGCAGTATTTT.

The rearrangement links TRBV6-5 to TRBJ2-2; the match to TRBD2 covers 8 bases. The CDR3 length is 14 residues. The germline gives CDR1 MNHEY, CDR2 SVGAGI. V shed 7 bases and J 5 bases; nucleotides not matched to a gene: 6. The CDR3 reads CASNDQRGTGELFF. The CDR3 DNA sequence: TGTGCCAGCAATGACCAGCGGGGGACCGGGGAGCTGTTTTTT.

This rearrangement joins TRBV19 to TRBJ2-6, with D perhaps matching TRBD1 (6 bases). The CDR3 is made up of 19 amino acids. Trimming took off 3 bases at V and 0 bases at J, with 18 bases between the two ends. Per the germline V gene, CDR1 is LNHDA and CDR2 is SQIVND (reference sequence). CDR3 loop: CASSISWTARFSGANVLTF. The CDR3 DNA is TGTGCCAGTAGTATCTCTTGGACAGCGAGGTTCTCTGGGGCCAACGTCCTGACTTTC.

This clonotype was counted only a few times. This chain joins TRBV12-3 or TRBV12-4 and TRBJ2-3; 10 nucleotides align to TRBD2. Losses at the gene ends were 2 bases for V and 5 bases for J; bases not matched to a gene: 4. The CDR3 covers 15 residues. The DNA for the CDR3 is TGTGCCAGCAGTTTACTAGCGGGAGCGGGAGATACGCAGTATTTT. This translates into CASSLLAGAGDTQYF.

This clonotype was seen once. The rearrangement joins TRBV12-3 or TRBV12-4 to TRBJ2-3; 10 nucleotides match TRBD2. Trimming at V came to 10 bases and at J to 5 bases, leaving 12 bases not matched to a gene. The CDR3 spans 15 residues. The CDR3 loop reads CATRTTSGVGDTQYF. For the CDR3, the DNA is TGTGCCACTAGGACCACTAGCGGGGTAGGAGATACGCAGTATTTT.

The chain has TRBV3-1 and TRBJ1-1, with D perhaps TRBD1 (5 bases). Germline values: CDR1 LGHDT, CDR2 YNNKEL (reference sequence). The CDR3 covers 13 residues. V lost 0 bases and J 12 bases, leaving 14 bases between the germline ends. The CDR3 coding sequence is TGTGCCAGCAGCCAAGAAGGCTGGACAATTACTTTCTTT. Translation gives CASSQEGWTITFF.

This clonotype has more than one count but fewer than ten. The genes are TRBV5-1 and TRBJ1-4, with D unresolved. Deletions cut 0 bases from V and 5 bases from J, with 14 bases between. The CDR3 has 16 amino acids. From germline, CDR1 is SGHRS and CDR2 YFSETQ. In DNA, the CDR3 is TGCGCCAGCAGCTTGGACTCCTACCCGCAAAATGAAAAACTGTTTTTT. This codes for CASSLDSYPQNEKLFF.

The sample holds a few counts of this clonotype. The chain employs TRBV28 and TRBJ2-3, with D possibly matching TRBD2 (6 bases). Germline loops: CDR1 MDHEN, CDR2 SYDVKM. V shed 8 bases and J shed 0 bases, with 21 bases lying between them. This CDR3 is 17 amino acids long. The CDR3 protein is CASPPLVSGGSTDTQYF. CDR3 in DNA: TGTGCCAGCCCCCCGTTGGTTAGCGGAGGAAGCACAGATACGCAGTATTTT.

V usage is TRBV20-1 and J usage is TRBJ2-3; D possibly matches TRBD1 or TRBD2 (5 bases each). The CDR3 spans 14 residues. Trimming stripped 5 bases from V and 2 bases from J, with 14 bases between. Germline V gene sequence: CDR1 DFQATT, CDR2 SNEGSKA (reference sequence). CDR3 DNA: TGCAGTGCTTCCCCTGGGGGAGTCACAGATACGCAGTATTTT. This sequence encodes CSASPGGVTDTQYF.

This clonotype was detected a few times. The chain joins TRBV11-2 to TRBJ2-1, with 13 bases that match TRBD2. Germline lookup yields CDR1 SGHAT and CDR2 FQNNGV. CDR3 length: 14 amino acids. V dropped 7 bases and J dropped 7; count of bases not matched to a gene: 4. The DNA of the CDR3 is TGTGCCAGCAAGGGACTAGCGGGATTGAATGAGCAGTTCTTC. Its protein is CASKGLAGLNEQFF. Using reference TRBV11-2 and TRBJ2-1 for the parts outside the CDR3, the full variable domain is EAGVAQSPRYKIIEKRQSVAFWCNPISGHATLYWYQQILGQGPKLLIQFQNNGVVDDSQLPKDRFSAERLKGVDSTLKIQPAKLEDSAVYLCASKGLAGLNEQFFGPGTRLTVL.

This clonotype was counted between two and nine times. The rearrangement links TRBV6-2 or TRBV6-3 to TRBJ2-6; D uncertain. The CDR3 contains 16 residues. CDR1 and CDR2 from the germline V gene are MNHEY and SVGEGT. Trimming removed 7 bases from V and 0 bases from J, with 13 bases in between. CDR3 DNA: TGTGCCAGCAAGGGCAGCACATACTCTGGGGCCAACGTCCTGACTTTC. It yields the protein CASKGSTYSGANVLTF.

The rearrangement links TRBV21-1 to TRBJ2-7; TRBD1 is the table's D call, not checked against the DNA. TRBV21-1 is tagged as a pseudogene. CDR3 length: 14 amino acids. In DNA, the CDR3 is TGTGCCAGCAGCAAAACCCGGGGCGGCTACGAGCAGTACTTC. Protein: CASSKTRGGYEQYF.

The table lists this clonotype with a count of one. The chain employs TRBV12-3 or TRBV12-4 and TRBJ2-7; 8 nucleotides agree with TRBD1. J was trimmed by 5 bases and V by 1 base; bases with no gene match: 4. This CDR3 is 14 amino acids long. CDR3 protein: CASSLGTGTDEQYF. The CDR3 DNA reads TGTGCCAGCAGTTTAGGGACAGGGACCGACGAGCAGTACTTC.

This clonotype was seen at least ten times. The V and J genes are TRBV7-2 and TRBJ2-7; D is ambiguous. The length of the CDR3 is 12 residues. Germline values: CDR1 SGHTA, CDR2 FQGNSA. V was trimmed by 0 bases and J by 2 bases, leaving 2 bases between them. In nucleotides, the CDR3 is TGTGCCAGCAGCTTAGCCCCCTACGAGCAGTACTTC. Protein product: CASSLAPYEQYF.

This clonotype was observed a handful of times. The chain combines TRBV5-4 with TRBJ2-3; a weak D match, TRBD1 (6 bases). The CDR3 spans 14 residues. The germline V gene has CDR1 SGHNT and CDR2 YYREEE (reference sequence). V was cut by 4 bases and J by 4 bases, with 13 bases left in between. DNA of the CDR3: TGTGCCAGCAGCCAACAGGGCCGGGCAGATACGCAGTATTTT. It specifies CASSQQGRADTQYF.

This clonotype was counted a few times. The chain uses TRBV20-1 and TRBJ2-3, with 10 bases lining up with TRBD2. Germline V gene data show CDR1 as DFQATT and CDR2 as SNEGSKA (reference sequence). The CDR3 extends over 14 amino acids. The V and J ends lost 3 bases and 4 bases, in that order; junction bases with no gene match: 4. DNA of the CDR3: TGCAGTGCTAGGGGACTAGCGTGGGCAGATACGCAGTATTTT. It is translated as CSARGLAWADTQYF.

The CDR3 is CASSKLGAGEKLFF. The CDR3 DNA reads as TGTGCCAGTAGTAAACTGGGGGCGGGTGAAAAACTGTTTTTT. The V call is TRBV19, the J call TRBJ1-4; TRBD1 might be the D (6 bases). CDR3 size: 14 residues. CDR1 is LNHDA and CDR2 is SQIVND in the germline V gene (reference sequence). Trimming took 4 bases from V and 7 from J, leaving 13 bases between them.